This TCR beta chain was identified in a study of metastatic and nonmetastatic thyroid tumors. In the study overall: Malignant and benign thyroid patients had repertoires compared in peripheral blood and tumor or nodule tissue. General study points: Across blood and tumor, TCR beta diversity in malignant thyroid tumors was reportedly significantly higher than in benign nodules.

Trimming shortened V by 2 bases and J by 3 bases, and 11 bases separated the two germline ends. Germline assignment: CDR1 MDHEN and CDR2 SYDVKM. The CDR3 runs to 15 residues. This clone was found many times. What it recognizes is unknown. Authors' methods: The study took CDR3 differences across clinicopathological groups and made a distant-metastasis classifier for papillary thyroid cancer from them. With MiXCR, TCRdb reprocessed the PCR reads. TCRdb's processing, not the authors' own work, is the source of the V and J calls. The table shows 30,000 or so clones, with 7% to 9% occurring only once. None of the patients had undergone any treatment ahead of thyroid surgery.

Material for sequencing was blood. The chain uses TRBV28 and TRBJ2-1; D uncertain. This clonotype originated in a female donor with papillary thyroid cancer or a benign thyroid nodule (not recorded which). Some clones in this sample may be carry-over from other donors' samples. The CDR3 loop is CASSLGVRFYNEQFF. As DNA, the CDR3 is TGTGCCAGCAGTTTAGGGGTTCGGTTCTACAATGAGCAGTTCTTC.